Following are 2 T cell receptor beta chains from one sample sequenced in a study of blood T cell repertoires in COVID-19. Here immunoSEQ multiplex PCR was the method, and the copy in TCRdb shows in-frame clones only, minus some. The repertoire has hundreds of thousands of clones, over 70% of them found once; the top ten carry more than 8%. Specimen: peripheral blood. These receptor sequences come from a woman between 50 and 59 years old with acute or convalescent COVID-19.

This chain joins TRBV24-1 and TRBJ2-7, with 11 bases aligning to TRBD2. Losses at the gene ends were 2 bases for V and 4 bases for J; bases not matched to a gene: 12. Per the germline V gene, CDR1 is KGHDR and CDR2 is SFDVKD. The CDR3 consists of 18 residues. CDR3 residues: CATSDWPPSGRPLYEQYF. In nucleotides, the CDR3 is TGTGCCACCAGTGATTGGCCTCCTAGCGGGAGGCCCCTATACGAGCAGTACTTC.

This clone was detected a few times. The J gene is TRBJ1-5, the V gene TRBV19; possible D gene TRBD1, 6 bases. V lost 4 bases and J lost 7, with 17 bases in between. The CDR3 consists of 15 residues. CDR1 is LNHDA and CDR2 is SQIVND in the germline V gene (reference sequence). The CDR3 region has the DNA TGTGCCAGTAGTAGTGGACAGCCGGGAAGGCAGCCCCAGCATTTT. Its translation: CASSSGQPGRQPQHF.